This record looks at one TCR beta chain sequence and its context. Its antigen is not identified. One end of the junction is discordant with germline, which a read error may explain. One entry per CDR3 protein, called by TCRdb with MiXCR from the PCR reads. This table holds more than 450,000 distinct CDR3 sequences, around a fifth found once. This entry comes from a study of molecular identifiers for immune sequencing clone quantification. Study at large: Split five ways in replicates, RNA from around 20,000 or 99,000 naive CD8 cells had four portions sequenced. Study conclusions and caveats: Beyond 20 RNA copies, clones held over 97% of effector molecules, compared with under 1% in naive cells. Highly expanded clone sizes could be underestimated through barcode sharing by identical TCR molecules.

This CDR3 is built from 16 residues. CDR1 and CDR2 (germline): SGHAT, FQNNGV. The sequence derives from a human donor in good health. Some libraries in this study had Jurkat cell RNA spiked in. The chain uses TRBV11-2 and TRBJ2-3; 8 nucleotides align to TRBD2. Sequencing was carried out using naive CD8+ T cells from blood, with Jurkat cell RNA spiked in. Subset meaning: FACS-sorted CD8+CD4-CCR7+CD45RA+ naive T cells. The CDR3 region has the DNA TGTGCCAGCAGCGATCTTCCGGGACTAGTCACAGGTACGCAGTATTTT. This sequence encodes CASSDLPGLVTGTQYF.